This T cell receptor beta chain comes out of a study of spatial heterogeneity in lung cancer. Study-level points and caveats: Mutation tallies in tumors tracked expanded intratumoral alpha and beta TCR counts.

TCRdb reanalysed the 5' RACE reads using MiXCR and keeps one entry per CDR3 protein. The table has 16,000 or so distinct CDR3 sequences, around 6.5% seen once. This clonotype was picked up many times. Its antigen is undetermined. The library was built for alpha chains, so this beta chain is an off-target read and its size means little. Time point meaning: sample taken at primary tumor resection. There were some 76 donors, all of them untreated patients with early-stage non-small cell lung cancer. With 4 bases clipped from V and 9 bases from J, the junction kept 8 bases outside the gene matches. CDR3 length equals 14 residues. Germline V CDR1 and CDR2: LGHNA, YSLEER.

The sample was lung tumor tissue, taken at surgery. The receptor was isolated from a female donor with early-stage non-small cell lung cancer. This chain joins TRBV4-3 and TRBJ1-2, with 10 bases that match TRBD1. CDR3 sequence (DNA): TGCGCCAGCAGCCCCAGGACAGGGGGGGTAAGCTACACCTTC. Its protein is CASSPRTGGVSYTF.